Each of the 27 T cell receptor beta chains below was sequenced from the same sample in a study of vaccination effects on CD4 cells after COVID-19. Viral peptide pool expansion of antigen-specific CD4+ T cells preceded sequencing in the ViraFEST assay. Cells that had been cultured for less than eleven days were the source of isolated CD4+ T cells. Nobody among the vaccine recipients had prior SARS-CoV-2 infection (nucleocapsid antibodies were negative). The antigens of these receptors remain unknown. This table comes from immunoSEQ multiplex PCR, and its TCRdb copy is limited to in-frame clones, with some not included. This sample has under 25,000 clones, with about three quarters found just once. This sample comprised CD4+ T cells from PBMCs cultured with HCoV-NL63 spike peptides, obtained before COVID-19 vaccination. The receptors come from a human donor who received a COVID-19 vaccine.

The chain carries TRBV11-2 and TRBJ2-3, with D perhaps TRBD1 or TRBD2 (5 bases each). Trimming stripped 5 bases from V and 4 bases from J, with 13 bases between. The germline CDR1 and CDR2 sequences are SGHAT and FQNNGV. The CDR3 is made up of 14 amino acids. The CDR3 nucleotides read TGTGCCAGCAGCCGACGGGACGGTTCAGATACGCAGTATTTT. It translates to CASSRRDGSDTQYF.

This chain joins TRBV18 and TRBJ2-3; 7 bases line up with TRBD2. V was pared by 0 bases and J by 4 bases, with 4 bases of the junction left unmatched. Germline CDR1 reads KGHSH; CDR2 reads LQKENI. The CDR3 is made up of 15 amino acids. The CDR3 bases are TGTGCCAGCTCACCACCGGGCGCGGGAGCAGATACGCAGTATTTT. Translating it yields CASSPPGAGADTQYF.

The chain employs TRBV30 and TRBJ2-6; D gene unclear. The V end lost 1 base, the J end lost 1 base, and 5 bases lay between the germline ends. Germline V gene lookup returns CDR1 GTSNPN and CDR2 SVGIG (reference sequence). The CDR3 has 14 amino acids. The CDR3, as DNA: TGTGCCTGGAGTGGACAATCTGGGGCCAACGTCCTGACTTTC. Translating it yields CAWSGQSGANVLTF.

V and J are TRBV3-1 (or the pseudogene TRBV3-2) and TRBJ2-7; 7 bases fit TRBD2. Looked up from germline, CDR1 is LGHDT and CDR2 is YNNKEL (reference sequence). The CDR3 contains 14 residues. V was pared by 5 bases and J by 4 bases, with 8 bases of the junction left unmatched. CDR3 in DNA: TGTGCCAGCAGCTCTTCTGGGGGAGGGTACGAGCAGTACTTC. As protein: CASSSSGGGYEQYF.

This sequence joins TRBV5-5 and TRBJ1-2; possibly TRBD1 for D (5 bases). The length of the CDR3 is 15 residues. Trimming cost V 4 bases and J 4 bases, with 17 bases left between them. Germline lookup yields CDR1 SGHKS and CDR2 YYEKEE (reference sequence). The CDR3 DNA follows: TGTGCCAGCAGCGGTGCCGGGGCGGGTGTCTATGGCTACACCTTC. Protein sequence: CASSGAGAGVYGYTF.

This chain links TRBV4-1 with TRBJ2-5; D perhaps matches TRBD2 (5 bases). Germline assignment: CDR1 MGHRA and CDR2 YSYEKL. The CDR3 runs to 14 residues. V lost 2 bases, J lost 10 bases, and 17 bases lay in between. In DNA, the CDR3 is TGCGCCAGCAGCCAAATTTCCAGTCCGGGGAGCCAGTACTTC. Translation gives CASSQISSPGSQYF.

This chain links TRBV5-8 with TRBJ2-5; D is possibly TRBD1 (5 bases). This CDR3 spans 17 amino acids. V was clipped by 0 bases and J by 3 bases, with 18 bases between them. The germline V gene has CDR1 SGHTS and CDR2 YDEGEE. The CDR3 coding sequence is TGTGCCAGCAGCTTGGGGTTGTTGACAGTCAAAGAAGAGACCCAGTACTTC. Protein sequence: CASSLGLLTVKEETQYF.

The rearrangement links TRBV2 to TRBJ2-7, with D perhaps TRBD2 (6 bases). The CDR3 totals 16 residues. CDR1 is SNHLY and CDR2 is FYNNEI in the germline V gene. V was trimmed by 6 bases and J by 0 bases, leaving 18 bases between them. As DNA, the CDR3 is TGTGCCAGCAGGGCGAGTTGGGACGGGGGCTCCTACGAGCAGTACTTC. Its protein is CASRASWDGGSYEQYF.

This clone was counted only a few times. The genes are TRBV3-1 (or the pseudogene TRBV3-2) and TRBJ2-7; TRBD1 agrees at 7 bases. Per the germline V gene, CDR1 is LGHDT and CDR2 is YNNKEL (reference sequence). CDR3 length: 15 residues. Losses at the gene ends were 0 bases for V and 3 bases for J; bases not matched to a gene: 5. The CDR3 sequence: CASSQETGMRYEQYF. The CDR3 nucleotides are TGTGCCAGCAGCCAAGAGACAGGGATGCGCTACGAGCAGTACTTC.

This clone turned up a few times. The chain is built from TRBV6-2 or TRBV6-3 and TRBJ2-1, with D perhaps TRBD2 (6 bases). This CDR3 has 14 amino acids. The germline gives CDR1 MNHEY, CDR2 SVGEGT. V gave up 5 bases and J gave up 5 bases, with 13 bases separating them. In DNA, the CDR3 is TGTGCCAGCAGTCGACTAGTCCGTCACAATGAGCAGTTCTTC. It is translated as CASSRLVRHNEQFF.

The chain links TRBV5-1 to TRBJ2-7; 7 bases align to TRBD1. V dropped 4 bases and J dropped 0; count of bases not matched to a gene: 4. Per germline, CDR1 SGHRS and CDR2 YFSETQ. This CDR3 has 14 amino acids. CDR3 residues: CASSAGTDSYEQYF. The CDR3 bases are TGCGCCAGCAGCGCCGGGACAGACTCCTACGAGCAGTACTTC.

The chain uses TRBV5-1 and TRBJ1-1, with D uncertain. V lost 0 bases to trimming and J lost 0 bases, with 3 bases between them. This CDR3 has 13 residues. Germline V gives CDR1 SGHRS, CDR2 YFSETQ. The CDR3 loop is CASSLGMNTEAFF. DNA of the CDR3: TGCGCCAGCAGCTTGGGCATGAACACTGAAGCTTTCTTT.

Only a few counts were recorded for this clone. V gene TRBV3-1 (or the pseudogene TRBV3-2) combines with J gene TRBJ1-5; D not certain. This CDR3 contains 13 residues. Trimming removed 3 bases at V and 4 bases at J, with 7 bases between. CDR1 and CDR2 (germline): LGHDT, YNNKEL (reference sequence). DNA for the CDR3: TGTGCCAGCAGCCACCCTGGGAATCAGCCCCAGCATTTT. Protein: CASSHPGNQPQHF.

This clone appeared a single time. The V gene is TRBV2, the J gene TRBJ2-1; D might be TRBD2 (6 bases). The germline V gene encodes CDR1 SNHLY and CDR2 FYNNEI. The germline V and J ends were trimmed by 4 bases and 10 bases, with 17 bases remaining between them. The CDR3 is made up of 14 amino acids. Here the CDR3 reads CASSAPGGIREQFF. In DNA form, the CDR3 reads TGTGCCAGCAGTGCCCCTGGGGGGATTCGAGAGCAGTTCTTC.

As DNA, the CDR3 is TGTGCCAGCAGCCGCACTAGCAATCAGCCCCAGCATTTT. It translates to CASSRTSNQPQHF. The chain uses TRBV12-3 or TRBV12-4 and TRBJ1-5; the D is unclear. CDR3 size: 13 residues. With 6 bases removed from V and 0 bases from J, the gap between germline ends came to 6 bases.

The J gene is TRBJ1-3, the V gene TRBV7-9; TRBD1 matches 7 bases. CDR1 is SEHNR, CDR2 FQNEAQ, per germline (reference sequence). The CDR3 loop spans 15 amino acids. Germline trimming cut 2 bases from V and 4 bases from J; bases unmatched to any gene: 5. Here the CDR3 reads CASSLRGQSGNTIYF. The CDR3 bases are TGTGCCAGCAGCTTACGGGGACAGTCGGGAAACACCATATATTTT.

V usage is TRBV6-5 and J usage is TRBJ1-4; TRBD1 matches 11 bases. The germline CDR1 and CDR2 sequences are MNHEY and SVGAGI. V shed 6 bases, J shed 7 bases, and the junction held 4 bases outside the gene matches. CDR3 length: 14 residues. Here the CDR3 DNA reads TGTGCCAGCAGACGGGACAGGGGGAGTGAAAAACTGTTTTTT. This gives the protein CASRRDRGSEKLFF.

This rearrangement joins TRBV30 to TRBJ1-6, with 9 bases identical to TRBD1. Germline V gene lookup returns CDR1 GTSNPN and CDR2 SVGIG (reference sequence). V was pared by 4 bases and J by 7 bases, with 5 bases of the junction left unmatched. The CDR3 has 14 residues. The CDR3 nucleotides are TGTGCCTGGACTACAACAGGGGGCAATTCACCCCTCCACTTT. This gives the protein CAWTTTGGNSPLHF.

This CDR3 is CASSFDRASGNTIYF. The CDR3, as DNA: TGTGCCAGCAGTTTCGACAGGGCCTCTGGAAACACCATATATTTT. The V gene is TRBV6-6, the J gene TRBJ1-3; 7 nucleotides align to TRBD1. The CDR3 consists of 15 residues. Unmatched junction bases numbered 3, after V lost 4 bases and J lost 0 bases. Germline assignment: CDR1 MNHNY and CDR2 SVGAGI (reference sequence).

The gene calls are TRBV18 and TRBJ1-3, with TRBD1 matching over 9 bases. The CDR3 loop spans 20 amino acids. V lost 0 bases, J lost 0 bases, and 12 bases stayed unmatched. Germline V gene data show CDR1 as KGHSH and CDR2 as LQKENI. CDR3 region: CASSPPRTGEPVFSGNTIYF. CDR3 sequence (DNA): TGTGCCAGCTCACCACCGCGGACAGGGGAACCAGTTTTCTCTGGAAACACCATATATTTT.

This chain joins TRBV30 and TRBJ2-7, with 8 bases matching TRBD1. V trimming: 0 bases; J trimming: 9 bases; junction bases outside the gene matches: 13. CDR3 length: 15 amino acids. Germline V gives CDR1 GTSNPN, CDR2 SVGIG (reference sequence). CDR3 sequence: CAWSVRDRTGRGQYF. The CDR3 nucleotides are TGTGCCTGGAGTGTACGGGATCGGACAGGGCGAGGGCAGTACTTC.

V is TRBV5-4 and J is TRBJ1-1; D unclear. The V gene's germline CDR1 is SGHNT and CDR2 YYREEE (reference sequence). This CDR3 comprises 14 residues. Trimming cost V 2 bases and J 2 bases, with 10 bases left between them. In nucleotides, the CDR3 is TGTGCCAGCAGCTTACGAAATTCCAACACTGAAGCTTTCTTT. Encoded protein: CASSLRNSNTEAFF.

V is TRBV5-1 and J is TRBJ2-5; 7 bases match TRBD2. CDR1 is SGHRS, CDR2 YFSETQ, per germline. The CDR3 covers 13 residues. J gave up 2 bases and V 4 bases, and 2 bases lay outside the gene matches. The CDR3 sequence is CASSLGLQETQYF. The CDR3 DNA sequence: TGCGCCAGCAGCCTGGGACTACAAGAGACCCAGTACTTC.

The chain recombines TRBV5-1 with TRBJ1-1, with D tentatively TRBD1 (5 bases). Germline CDR1 reads SGHRS; CDR2 reads YFSETQ. CDR3 length equals 13 residues. Deletions cut 5 bases from V and 3 bases from J, with 11 bases between. The chain's CDR3 is CASRRDRHTEAFF. CDR3 coding DNA: TGCGCCAGCAGACGCGACAGACACACTGAAGCTTTCTTT.

The chain links TRBV5-4 to TRBJ2-3; no clear D. V was cut by 2 bases and J by 9 bases, with 7 bases left in between. The CDR3 is 11 amino acids. In germline, CDR1 is SGHNT, CDR2 YYREEE (reference sequence). DNA for the CDR3: TGTGCCAGCAGCTTAGCTACCACGCAGTATTTT. It codes for CASSLATTQYF.

This clone was seen once. This chain joins TRBV7-2 and TRBJ2-5, with 10 bases that match TRBD2. The CDR3 is made up of 15 amino acids. The ends lost 1 base at V and 5 bases at J; junction bases unmatched: 4. CDR1 is SGHTA and CDR2 is FQGNSA in the germline V gene. CDR3 DNA sequence: TGTGCCAGCAGCTTAGTTACTAGCGGGACGGAGACCCAGTACTTC. It encodes CASSLVTSGTETQYF.

The rearrangement joins TRBV29-1 to TRBJ1-4; TRBD1 matches 8 bases. The ends lost 6 bases at V and 6 bases at J; junction bases unmatched: 6. The CDR3 has 13 amino acids. CDR1 and CDR2 from the germline V gene are SQVTM and ANQGSEA. The CDR3 spells CSVPGQGHEKLFF. The DNA for the CDR3 is TGCAGCGTGCCCGGACAGGGTCATGAAAAACTGTTTTTT.